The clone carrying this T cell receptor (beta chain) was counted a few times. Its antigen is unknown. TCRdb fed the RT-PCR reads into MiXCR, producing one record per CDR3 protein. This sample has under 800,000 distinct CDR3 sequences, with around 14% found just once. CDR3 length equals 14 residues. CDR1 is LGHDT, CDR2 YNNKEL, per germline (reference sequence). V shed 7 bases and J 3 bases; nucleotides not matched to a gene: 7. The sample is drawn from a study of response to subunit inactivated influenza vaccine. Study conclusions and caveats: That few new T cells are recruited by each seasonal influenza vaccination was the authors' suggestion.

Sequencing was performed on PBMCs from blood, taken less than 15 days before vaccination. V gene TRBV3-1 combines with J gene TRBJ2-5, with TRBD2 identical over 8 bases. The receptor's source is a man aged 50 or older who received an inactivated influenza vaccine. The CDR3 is CASKTSGVEETQYF. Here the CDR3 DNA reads TGTGCCAGCAAAACTAGCGGAGTAGAAGAGACCCAGTACTTC.